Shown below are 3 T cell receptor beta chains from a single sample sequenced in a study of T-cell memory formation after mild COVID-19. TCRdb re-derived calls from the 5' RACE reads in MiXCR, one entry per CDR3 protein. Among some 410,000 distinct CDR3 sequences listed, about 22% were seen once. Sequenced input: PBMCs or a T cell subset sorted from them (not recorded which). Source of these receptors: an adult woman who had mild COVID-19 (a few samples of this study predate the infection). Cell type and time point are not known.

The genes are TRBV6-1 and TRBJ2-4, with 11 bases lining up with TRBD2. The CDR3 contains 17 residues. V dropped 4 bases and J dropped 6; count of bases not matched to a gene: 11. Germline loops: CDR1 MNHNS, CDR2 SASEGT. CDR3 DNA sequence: TGTGCCAGCAGTGTACTAGCGGGGGATTTCCTGGGAAACATTCAGTACTTC. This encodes CASSVLAGDFLGNIQYF.

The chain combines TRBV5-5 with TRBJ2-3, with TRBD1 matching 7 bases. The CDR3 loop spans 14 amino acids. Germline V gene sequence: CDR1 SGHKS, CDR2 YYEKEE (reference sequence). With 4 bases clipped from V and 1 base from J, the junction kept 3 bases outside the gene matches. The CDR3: CASSPTGRTDTQYF. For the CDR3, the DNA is TGTGCCAGCAGCCCGACAGGGCGCACAGATACGCAGTATTTT.

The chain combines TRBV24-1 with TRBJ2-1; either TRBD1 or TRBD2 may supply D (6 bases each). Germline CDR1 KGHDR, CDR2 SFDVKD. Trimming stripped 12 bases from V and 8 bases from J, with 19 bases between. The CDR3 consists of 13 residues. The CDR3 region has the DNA TGTGCCGTAACAAGGGGGGTCGACTATGAGCAGTTCTTC. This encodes CAVTRGVDYEQFF.